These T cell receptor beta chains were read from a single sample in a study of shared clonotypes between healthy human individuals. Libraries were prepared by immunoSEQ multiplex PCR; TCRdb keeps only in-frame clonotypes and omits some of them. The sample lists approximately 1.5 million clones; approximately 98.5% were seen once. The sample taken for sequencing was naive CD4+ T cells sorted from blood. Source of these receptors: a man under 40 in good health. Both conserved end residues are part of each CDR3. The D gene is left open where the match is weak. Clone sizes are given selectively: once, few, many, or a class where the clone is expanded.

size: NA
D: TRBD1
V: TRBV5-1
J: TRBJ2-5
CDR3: CASSTTGLGYQETQYF
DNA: TGCGCCAGCAGTACGACAGGGCTAGGATACCAAGAGACCCAGTACTTC

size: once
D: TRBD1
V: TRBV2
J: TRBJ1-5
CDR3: CASRGSSGTDQPQHF
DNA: TGTGCCAGCAGAGGGTCTTCGGGGACAGATCAGCCCCAGCATTTT

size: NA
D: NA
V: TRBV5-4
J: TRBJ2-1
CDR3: CASSLEPLISYNEQFF
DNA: TGTGCCAGCAGCTTAGAGCCTCTTATTTCCTACAATGAGCAGTTCTTC

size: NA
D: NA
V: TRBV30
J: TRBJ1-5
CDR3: CAWGKTDSSNQPQHF
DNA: TGTGCCTGGGGAAAAACGGACAGTTCGAATCAGCCCCAGCATTTT

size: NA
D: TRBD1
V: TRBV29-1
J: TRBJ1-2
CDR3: CSAGPQGVEFYGYTF
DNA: TGCAGCGCTGGTCCCCAGGGGGTAGAGTTTTATGGCTACACCTTC

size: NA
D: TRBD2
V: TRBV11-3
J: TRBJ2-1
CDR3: CASSQTSVEQFF
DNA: TGTGCCAGCAGCCAAACTAGCGTTGAGCAGTTCTTC

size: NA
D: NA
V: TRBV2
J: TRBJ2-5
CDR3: CASSESGRTETQYF
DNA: TGTGCCAGCAGTGAATCAGGGAGGACGGAGACCCAGTACTTC

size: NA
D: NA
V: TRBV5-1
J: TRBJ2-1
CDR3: CASSFVLNSYNEQFF
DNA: TGCGCCAGCAGCTTCGTCCTAAACTCCTACAATGAGCAGTTCTTC

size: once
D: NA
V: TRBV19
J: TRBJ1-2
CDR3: CASSPPGFYGYTF
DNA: TGTGCCAGTAGTCCCCCTGGGTTTTATGGCTACACCTTC

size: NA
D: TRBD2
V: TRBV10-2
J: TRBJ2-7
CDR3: CASIPEREFGYEQYF
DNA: TGCGCCAGCATCCCAGAGCGGGAGTTCGGTTACGAGCAGTACTTC

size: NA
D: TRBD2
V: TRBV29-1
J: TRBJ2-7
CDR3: CSVGGLAGVGEQYF
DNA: TGCAGCGTTGGGGGACTAGCGGGAGTCGGGGAGCAGTACTTC

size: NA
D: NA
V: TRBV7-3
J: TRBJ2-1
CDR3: CASSFNRENEQFF
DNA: TGTGCCAGCAGCTTTAATAGGGAGAATGAGCAGTTCTTC

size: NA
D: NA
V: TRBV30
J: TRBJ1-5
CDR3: CAWCEGSNQPQHF
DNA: TGTGCCTGGTGCGAGGGGAGCAATCAGCCCCAGCATTTT

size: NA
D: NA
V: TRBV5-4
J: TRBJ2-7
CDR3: CASSLVQGHSYEQYF
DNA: TGTGCCAGCAGCTTGGTCCAGGGCCATTCCTACGAGCAGTACTTC

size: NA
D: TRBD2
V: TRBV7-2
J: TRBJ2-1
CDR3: CASSGVGISGGNEQFF
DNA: TGTGCCAGCAGCGGGGTTGGTATTAGCGGGGGAAATGAGCAGTTCTTC

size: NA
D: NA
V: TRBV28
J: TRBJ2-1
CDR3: CASSGKPSYNEQFF
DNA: TGTGCCAGCAGTGGCAAACCTTCCTACAATGAGCAGTTCTTC

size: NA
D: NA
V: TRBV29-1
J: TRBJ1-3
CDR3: CSANAGNTIYF
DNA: TGCAGCGCCAATGCTGGAAACACCATATATTTT

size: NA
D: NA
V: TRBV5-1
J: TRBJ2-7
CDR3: CASSLDAVREEQYF
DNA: TGCGCCAGCAGCTTGGATGCTGTACGGGAAGAGCAGTACTTC

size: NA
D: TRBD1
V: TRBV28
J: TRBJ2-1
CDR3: CATQTGWNEQFF
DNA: TGTGCCACCCAGACAGGGTGGAATGAGCAGTTCTTC

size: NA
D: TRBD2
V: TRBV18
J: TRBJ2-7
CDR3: CASSPSGTYEQYF
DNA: TGTGCCAGCTCACCAAGCGGGACGTACGAGCAGTACTTC

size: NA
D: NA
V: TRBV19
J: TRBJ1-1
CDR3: CASSRQQGSTEAFF
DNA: TGTGCCAGTAGTAGGCAACAGGGTAGCACTGAAGCTTTCTTT

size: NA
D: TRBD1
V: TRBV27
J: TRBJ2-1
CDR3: CASSFRQGANEQFF
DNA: TGTGCCAGCAGTTTTCGACAGGGGGCCAATGAGCAGTTCTTC

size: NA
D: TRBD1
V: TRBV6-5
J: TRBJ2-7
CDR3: CASSYSTLQGWYF
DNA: TGTGCCAGCAGTTACTCCACCCTACAGGGGTGGTACTTC

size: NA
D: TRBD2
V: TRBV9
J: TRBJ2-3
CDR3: CASSVLAGGYTDTQYF
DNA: TGTGCCAGCAGCGTGTTAGCGGGAGGGTACACAGATACGCAGTATTTT

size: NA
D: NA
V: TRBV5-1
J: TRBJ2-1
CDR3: CASSLGVGRDYNEQFF
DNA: TGCGCCAGCAGCTTGGGTGTCGGGAGAGACTACAATGAGCAGTTCTTC

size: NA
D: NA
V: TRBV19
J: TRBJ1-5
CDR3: CASSIDRGQQPQHF
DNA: TGTGCCAGTAGTATAGACAGGGGCCAACAGCCCCAGCATTTT

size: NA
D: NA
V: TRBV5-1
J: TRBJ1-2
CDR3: CASSLGGTLYGYTF
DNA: TGCGCCAGCAGCTTGGGCGGAACCCTCTATGGCTACACCTTC

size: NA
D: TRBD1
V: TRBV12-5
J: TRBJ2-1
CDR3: CASGFTGTDNEQFF
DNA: TGTGCTAGTGGTTTTACCGGGACAGACAATGAGCAGTTCTTC

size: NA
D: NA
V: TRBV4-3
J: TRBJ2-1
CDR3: CASSQDLGLASDEQFF
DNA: TGCGCCAGCAGCCAAGATCTAGGGCTAGCGAGCGATGAGCAGTTCTTC

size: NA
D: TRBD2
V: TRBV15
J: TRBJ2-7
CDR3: CATSGGRVSHEQYF
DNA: TGTGCCACCAGCGGGGGGAGGGTGTCCCACGAGCAGTACTTC

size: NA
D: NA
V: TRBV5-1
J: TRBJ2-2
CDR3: CASSLRAALTNTGELFF
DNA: TGCGCCAGCAGCTTGCGGGCGGCCCTTACGAACACCGGGGAGCTGTTTTTT

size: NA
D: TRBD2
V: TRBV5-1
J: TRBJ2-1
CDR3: CASSIGLAGGPGNEQFF
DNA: TGCGCCAGCAGCATAGGACTAGCGGGAGGGCCCGGCAATGAGCAGTTCTTC

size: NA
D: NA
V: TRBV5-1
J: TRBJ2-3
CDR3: CASSLIGGADTQYF
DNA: TGCGCCAGCAGCTTGATCGGCGGCGCAGATACGCAGTATTTT

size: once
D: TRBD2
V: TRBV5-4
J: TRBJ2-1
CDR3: CASSLAPSGALGEQFF
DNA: TGTGCCAGCAGCTTGGCCCCTAGCGGGGCCTTGGGTGAGCAGTTCTTC

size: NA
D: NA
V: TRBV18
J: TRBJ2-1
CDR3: CASSPLQSNEQFF
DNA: TGTGCCAGCTCACCACTACAATCCAATGAGCAGTTCTTC

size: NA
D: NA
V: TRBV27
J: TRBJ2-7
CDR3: CASSRPGRDAYEQYF
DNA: TGTGCCAGCAGTCGTCCGGGACGGGACGCCTACGAGCAGTACTTC

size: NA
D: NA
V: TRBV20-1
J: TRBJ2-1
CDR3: CSARNPNEQFF
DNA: TGCAGTGCTCGGAATCCCAATGAGCAGTTCTTC

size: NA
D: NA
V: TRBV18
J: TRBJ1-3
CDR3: CASSPRVGGGNTIYF
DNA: TGTGCCAGCTCACCCCGGGTGGGTGGTGGAAACACCATATATTTT

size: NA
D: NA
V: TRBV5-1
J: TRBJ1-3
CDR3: CASSDAAEGNTIYF
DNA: TGCGCCAGCAGCGACGCAGCGGAAGGAAACACCATATATTTT

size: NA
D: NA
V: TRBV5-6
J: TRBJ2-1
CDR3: CASSLDRRNNEQFF
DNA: TGTGCCAGCAGCTTGGATCGGCGTAACAATGAGCAGTTCTTC

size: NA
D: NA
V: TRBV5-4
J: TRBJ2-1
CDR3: CASSAARYNEQFF
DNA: TGTGCCAGCAGCGCGGCTCGCTACAATGAGCAGTTCTTC

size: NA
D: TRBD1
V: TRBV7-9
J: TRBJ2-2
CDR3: CASSHTVQGVAHTGELFF
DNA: TGTGCCAGCAGCCATACTGTACAGGGGGTCGCCCACACCGGGGAGCTGTTTTTT

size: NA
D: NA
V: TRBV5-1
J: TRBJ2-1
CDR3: CASSPGPSYNEQFF
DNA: TGCGCCAGCAGCCCGGGTCCCTCCTACAATGAGCAGTTCTTC

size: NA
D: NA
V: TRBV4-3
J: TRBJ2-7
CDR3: CASSQADTGIYEQYF
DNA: TGCGCCAGCAGCCAAGCCGACACAGGGATTTACGAGCAGTACTTC

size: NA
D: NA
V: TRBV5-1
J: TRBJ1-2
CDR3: CASSLERQAFYTF
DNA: TGCGCCAGCAGCTTGGAGCGACAGGCGTTCTACACCTTC

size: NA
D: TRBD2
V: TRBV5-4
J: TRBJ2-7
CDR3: CASSLGGLAGTYEQYF
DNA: TGTGCCAGCAGCTTGGGTGGACTAGCGGGGACCTACGAGCAGTACTTC

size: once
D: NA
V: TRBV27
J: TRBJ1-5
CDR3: CASSLFGRGNQPQHF
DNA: TGTGCCAGCAGTTTATTTGGCCGTGGCAATCAGCCCCAGCATTTT

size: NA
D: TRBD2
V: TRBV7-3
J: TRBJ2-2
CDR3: CASSPTTSGSTAGELFF
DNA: TGTGCCAGCAGCCCGACGACTAGCGGGAGCACTGCCGGGGAGCTGTTTTTT

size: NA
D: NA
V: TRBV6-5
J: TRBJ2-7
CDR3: CASRPGTPVYEQYF
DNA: TGTGCCAGCAGACCCGGGACACCGGTCTACGAGCAGTACTTC

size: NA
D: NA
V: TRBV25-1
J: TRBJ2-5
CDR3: CASSPGREKQETQYF
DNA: TGTGCCAGCAGTCCCGGCAGGGAAAAGCAAGAGACCCAGTACTTC

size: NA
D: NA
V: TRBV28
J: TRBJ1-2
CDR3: CASSSLGRSPGYTF
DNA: TGTGCCAGCAGTTCCTTGGGCAGATCCCCTGGCTACACCTTC

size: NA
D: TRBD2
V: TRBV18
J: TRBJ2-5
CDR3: CASSRTRGGLETQYF
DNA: TGTGCCAGCTCACGGACCCGCGGGGGATTAGAGACCCAGTACTTC

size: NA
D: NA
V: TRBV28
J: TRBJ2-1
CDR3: CASSSPGAGDREQFF
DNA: TGTGCCAGCAGTTCCCCCGGGGCTGGAGACAGGGAGCAGTTCTTC

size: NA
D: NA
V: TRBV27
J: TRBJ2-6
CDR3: CASSSRQGLGANVLTF
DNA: TGTGCCAGCAGTTCCCGGCAGGGGCTGGGGGCCAACGTCCTGACTTTC

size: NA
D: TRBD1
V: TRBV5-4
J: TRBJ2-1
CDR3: CASSPRQGFMSSNEQFF
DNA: TGTGCCAGCAGCCCTAGACAGGGGTTTATGAGCTCCAATGAGCAGTTCTTC

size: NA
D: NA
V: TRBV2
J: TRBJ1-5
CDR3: CASSLSGGSNQPQHF
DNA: TGTGCCAGCAGTTTAAGCGGGGGTAGCAATCAGCCCCAGCATTTT

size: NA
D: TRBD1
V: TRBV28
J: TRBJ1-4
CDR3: CASSGDWDSTEKLFF
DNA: TGTGCCAGCAGTGGTGACTGGGACAGCACTGAAAAACTGTTTTTT